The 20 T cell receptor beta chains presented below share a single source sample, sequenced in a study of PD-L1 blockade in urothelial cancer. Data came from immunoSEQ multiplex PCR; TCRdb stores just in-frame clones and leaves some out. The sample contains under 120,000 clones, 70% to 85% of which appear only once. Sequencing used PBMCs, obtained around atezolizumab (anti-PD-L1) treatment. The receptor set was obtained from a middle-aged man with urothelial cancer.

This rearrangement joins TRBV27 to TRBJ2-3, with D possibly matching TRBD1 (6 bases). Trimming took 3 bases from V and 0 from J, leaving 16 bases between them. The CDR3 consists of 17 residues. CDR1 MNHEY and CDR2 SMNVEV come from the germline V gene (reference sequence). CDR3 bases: TGTGCCAGCAGTTTTCCTTCGGGACAAGCTAGCACAGATACGCAGTATTTT. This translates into CASSFPSGQASTDTQYF.

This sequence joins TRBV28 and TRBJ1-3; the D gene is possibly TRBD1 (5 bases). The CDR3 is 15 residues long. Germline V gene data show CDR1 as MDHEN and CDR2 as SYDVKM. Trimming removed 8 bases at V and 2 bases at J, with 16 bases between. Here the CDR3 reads CASFPQGLPGNTIYF. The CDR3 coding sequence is TGTGCCAGCTTCCCTCAGGGTCTTCCTGGAAACACCATATATTTT. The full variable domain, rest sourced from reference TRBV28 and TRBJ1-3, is DVKVTQSSRYLVKRTGEKVFLECVQDMDHENMFWYRQDPGLGLRLIYFSYDVKMKEKGDIPEGYSVSREKKERFSLILESASTNQTSMYLCASFPQGLPGNTIYFGEGSWLTVV.

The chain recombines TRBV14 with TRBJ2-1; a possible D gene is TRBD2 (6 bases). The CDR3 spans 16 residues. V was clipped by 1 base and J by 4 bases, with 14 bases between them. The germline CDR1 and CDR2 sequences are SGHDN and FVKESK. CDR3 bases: TGTGCCAGCAGCCAAGGGGTAGGGCTAGCGTACAATGAGCAGTTCTTC. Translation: CASSQGVGLAYNEQFF.

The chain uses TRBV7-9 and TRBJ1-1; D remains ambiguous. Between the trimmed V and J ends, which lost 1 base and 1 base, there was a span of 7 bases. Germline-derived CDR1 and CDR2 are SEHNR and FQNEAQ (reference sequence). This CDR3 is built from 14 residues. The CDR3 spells CASSLEPRNTEAFF. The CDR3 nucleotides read TGTGCCAGCAGCTTAGAGCCGAGGAACACTGAAGCTTTCTTT.

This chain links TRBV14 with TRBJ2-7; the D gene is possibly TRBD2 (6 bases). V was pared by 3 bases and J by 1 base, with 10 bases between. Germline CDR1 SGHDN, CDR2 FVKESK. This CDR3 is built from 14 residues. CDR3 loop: CASSHPGRSYEQYF. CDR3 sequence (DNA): TGTGCCAGCAGCCATCCCGGGAGATCCTACGAGCAGTACTTC.

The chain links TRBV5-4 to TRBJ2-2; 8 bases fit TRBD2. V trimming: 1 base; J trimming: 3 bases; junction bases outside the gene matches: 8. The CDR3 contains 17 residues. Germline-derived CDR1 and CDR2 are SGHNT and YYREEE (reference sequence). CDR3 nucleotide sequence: TGTGCCAGCAGCTTGTCTAAGCTAGCGGGTGACACCGGGGAGCTGTTTTTT. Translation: CASSLSKLAGDTGELFF.

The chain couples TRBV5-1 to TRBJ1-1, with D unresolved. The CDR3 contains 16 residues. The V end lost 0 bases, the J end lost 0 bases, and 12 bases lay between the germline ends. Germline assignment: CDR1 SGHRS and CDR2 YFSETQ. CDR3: CASSLGQRRVNTEAFF. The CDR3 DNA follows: TGCGCCAGCAGCTTGGGCCAGCGCAGAGTGAACACTGAAGCTTTCTTT.

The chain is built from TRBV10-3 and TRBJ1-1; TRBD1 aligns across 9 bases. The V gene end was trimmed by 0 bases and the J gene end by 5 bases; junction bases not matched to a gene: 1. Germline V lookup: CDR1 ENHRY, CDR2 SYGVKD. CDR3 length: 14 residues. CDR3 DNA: TGTGCCATCAGTGAGTCGACAGGGGGTACTGAAGCTTTCTTT. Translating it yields CAISESTGGTEAFF.

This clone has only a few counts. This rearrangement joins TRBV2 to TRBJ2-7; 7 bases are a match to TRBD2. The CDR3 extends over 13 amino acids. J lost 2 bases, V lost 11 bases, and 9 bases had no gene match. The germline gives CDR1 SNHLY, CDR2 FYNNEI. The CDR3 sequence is CAGAGTGTYEQYF. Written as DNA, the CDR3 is TGTGCCGGAGCGGGGACGGGAACCTACGAGCAGTACTTC.

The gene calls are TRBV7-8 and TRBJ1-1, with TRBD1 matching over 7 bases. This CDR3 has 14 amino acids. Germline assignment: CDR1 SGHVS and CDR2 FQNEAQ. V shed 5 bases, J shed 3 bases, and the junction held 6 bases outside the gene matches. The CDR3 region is CASSRTGGYTEAFF. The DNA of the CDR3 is TGTGCCAGCAGCAGGACAGGAGGGTACACTGAAGCTTTCTTT. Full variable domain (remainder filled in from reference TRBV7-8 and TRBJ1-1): GAGVSQSPRYKVAKRGQDVALRCDPISGHVSLFWYQQALGQGPEFLTYFQNEAQLDKSGLPSDRFFAERPEGSVSTLKIQRTQQEDSAVYLCASSRTGGYTEAFFGQGTRLTVV.

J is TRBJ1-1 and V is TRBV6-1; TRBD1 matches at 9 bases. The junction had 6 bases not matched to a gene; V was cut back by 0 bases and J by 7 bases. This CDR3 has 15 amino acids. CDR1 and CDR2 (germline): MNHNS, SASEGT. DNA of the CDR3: TGTGCCAGCAGTGAAGCAGGTTGGACAGGGGATGAAGCTTTCTTT. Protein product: CASSEAGWTGDEAFF.

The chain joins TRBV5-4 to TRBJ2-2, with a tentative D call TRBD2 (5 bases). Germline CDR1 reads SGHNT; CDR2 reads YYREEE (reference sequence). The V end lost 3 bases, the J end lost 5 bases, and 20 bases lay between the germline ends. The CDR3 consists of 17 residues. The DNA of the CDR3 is TGTGCCAGCAGCTCCGAGCCCGGTCGGGGATTAACCGGGGAGCTGTTTTTT. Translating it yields CASSSEPGRGLTGELFF.

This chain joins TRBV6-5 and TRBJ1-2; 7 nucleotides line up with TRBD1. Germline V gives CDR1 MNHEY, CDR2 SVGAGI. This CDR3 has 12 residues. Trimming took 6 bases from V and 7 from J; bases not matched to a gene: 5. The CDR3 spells CASRIQGSGYTF. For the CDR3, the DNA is TGTGCCAGCAGAATACAGGGGTCTGGCTACACCTTC.

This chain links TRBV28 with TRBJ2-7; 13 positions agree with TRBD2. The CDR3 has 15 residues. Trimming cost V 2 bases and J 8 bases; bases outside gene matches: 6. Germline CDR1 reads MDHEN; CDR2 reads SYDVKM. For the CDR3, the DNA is TGTGCCAGCAGTTTAGCGACTAGCGGGGGGTATAAGCAGTACTTC. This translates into CASSLATSGGYKQYF.

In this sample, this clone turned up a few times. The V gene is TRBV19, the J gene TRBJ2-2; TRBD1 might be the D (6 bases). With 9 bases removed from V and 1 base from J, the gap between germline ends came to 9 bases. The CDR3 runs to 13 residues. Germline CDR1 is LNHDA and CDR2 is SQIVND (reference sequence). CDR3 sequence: CASQGQNTGELFF. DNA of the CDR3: TGTGCCAGCCAGGGACAGAACACCGGGGAGCTGTTTTTT. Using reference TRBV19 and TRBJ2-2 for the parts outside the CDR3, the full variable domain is DGGITQSPKYLFRKEGQNVTLSCEQNLNHDAMYWYRQDPGQGLRLIYYSQIVNDFQKGDIAEGYSVSREKKESFPLTVTSAQKNPTAFYLCASQGQNTGELFFGEGSRLTVL.

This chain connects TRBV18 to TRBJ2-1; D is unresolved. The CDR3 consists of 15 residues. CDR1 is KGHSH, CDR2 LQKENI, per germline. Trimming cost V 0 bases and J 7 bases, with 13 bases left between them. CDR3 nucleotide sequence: TGTGCCAGCTCACCACCCAATACGAGGCGTAATGAGCAGTTCTTC. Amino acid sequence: CASSPPNTRRNEQFF.

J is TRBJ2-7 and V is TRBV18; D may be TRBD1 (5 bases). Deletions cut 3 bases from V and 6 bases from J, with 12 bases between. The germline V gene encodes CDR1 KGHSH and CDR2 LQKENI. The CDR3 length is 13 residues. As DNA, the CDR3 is TGTGCCAGCTCACCCCGACAGTCTAGCGAGCAGTACTTC. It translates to CASSPRQSSEQYF.

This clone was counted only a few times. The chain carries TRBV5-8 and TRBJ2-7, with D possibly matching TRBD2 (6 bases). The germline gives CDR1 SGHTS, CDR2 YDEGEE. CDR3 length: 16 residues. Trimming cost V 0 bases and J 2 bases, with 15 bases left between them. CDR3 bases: TGTGCCAGCAGCTTGGTGGCCCCGGGACTTGCCTACGAGCAGTACTTC. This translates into CASSLVAPGLAYEQYF.

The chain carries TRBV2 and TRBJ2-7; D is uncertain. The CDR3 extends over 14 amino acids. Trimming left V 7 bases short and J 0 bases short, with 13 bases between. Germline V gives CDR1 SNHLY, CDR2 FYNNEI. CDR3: CASTQTTPSYEQYF. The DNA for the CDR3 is TGTGCCAGCACCCAGACAACGCCCTCCTACGAGCAGTACTTC.

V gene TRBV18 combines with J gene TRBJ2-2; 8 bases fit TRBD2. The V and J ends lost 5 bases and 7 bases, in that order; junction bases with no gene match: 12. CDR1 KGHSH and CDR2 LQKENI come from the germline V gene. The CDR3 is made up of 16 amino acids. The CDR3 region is CASSYSGIGTSGELFF. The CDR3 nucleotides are TGTGCCAGCTCATATAGCGGGATAGGCACGAGCGGGGAGCTGTTTTTT. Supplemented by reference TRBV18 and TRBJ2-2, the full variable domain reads NAGVMQNPRHLVRRRGQEARLRCSPMKGHSHVYWYRQLPEEGLKFMVYLQKENIIDESGMPKERFSAEFPKEGPSILRIQQVVRGDSAAYFCASSYSGIGTSGELFFGEGSRLTVL.